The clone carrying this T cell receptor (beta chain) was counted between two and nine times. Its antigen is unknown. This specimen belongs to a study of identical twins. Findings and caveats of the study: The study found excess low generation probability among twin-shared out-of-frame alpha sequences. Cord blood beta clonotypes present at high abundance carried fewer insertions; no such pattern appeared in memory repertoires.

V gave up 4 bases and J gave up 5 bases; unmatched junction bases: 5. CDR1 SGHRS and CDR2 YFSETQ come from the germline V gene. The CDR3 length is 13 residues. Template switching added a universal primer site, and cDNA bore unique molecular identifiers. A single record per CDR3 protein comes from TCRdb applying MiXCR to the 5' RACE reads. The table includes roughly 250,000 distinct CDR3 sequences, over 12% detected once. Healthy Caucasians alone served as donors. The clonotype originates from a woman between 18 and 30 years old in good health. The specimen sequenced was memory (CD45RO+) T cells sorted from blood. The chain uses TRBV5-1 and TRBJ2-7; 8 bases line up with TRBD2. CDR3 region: CASSPGGHHEQYF. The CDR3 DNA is TGCGCCAGCAGCCCGGGGGGGCACCACGAGCAGTACTTC.